The rows below give T cell receptor beta chains drawn from one sample of a study of blood T cell repertoires in COVID-19. Sequenced by immunoSEQ multiplex PCR; TCRdb stores in-frame clones only, minus some. The sample shows over 100,000 clones, about 85% of them seen only once. The sample was peripheral blood. All receptors come from a man in his forties or fifties with active COVID-19. Both conserved end residues are part of each CDR3. Each record gives: clone size, J gene, D gene, V gene, CDR3 protein, CDR3 DNA. A D gene is named only where the DNA matches it firmly. Where a row states a size, it is once, few, many or the class of an expanded clone; other rows omit it.

abundance: -
j_gene: TRBJ2-5
d_gene: TRBD1
v_gene: TRBV10-3
CDR3aa: CAISDQGAQETQYF
CDR3nt: TGTGCCATCAGTGATCAGGGGGCCCAAGAGACCCAGTACTTC

abundance: -
j_gene: TRBJ2-1
d_gene: -
v_gene: TRBV7-3
CDR3aa: CASSLGAPGGDEQFF
CDR3nt: TGTGCCAGCAGTCTAGGAGCCCCAGGAGGGGATGAGCAGTTCTTC

abundance: -
j_gene: TRBJ2-1
d_gene: TRBD2
v_gene: TRBV18
CDR3aa: CASSPRLAGGTNEQFF
CDR3nt: TGTGCCAGCTCACCGAGACTAGCGGGGGGAACAAATGAGCAGTTCTTC

abundance: -
j_gene: TRBJ1-1
d_gene: TRBD1
v_gene: TRBV19
CDR3aa: CASSRPWSGQVTEAFF
CDR3nt: TGTGCCAGTAGTCGTCCCTGGTCGGGACAGGTCACTGAAGCTTTCTTT

abundance: -
j_gene: TRBJ2-1
d_gene: TRBD2
v_gene: TRBV5-6
CDR3aa: CASSLGPGGTYNEQFF
CDR3nt: TGTGCCAGCAGCTTGGGGCCGGGGGGAACCTACAATGAGCAGTTCTTC

abundance: -
j_gene: TRBJ1-2
d_gene: TRBD1
v_gene: TRBV3-1/TRBV3-2
CDR3aa: CASSQSKRTGKGGYTF
CDR3nt: TGTGCCAGCAGCCAATCTAAACGGACAGGGAAAGGTGGCTACACCTTC

abundance: -
j_gene: TRBJ1-1
d_gene: -
v_gene: TRBV4-1
CDR3aa: CASSQGLQGRRNTEAFF
CDR3nt: TGCGCCAGCAGCCAAGGGCTGCAGGGTAGGCGGAACACTGAAGCTTTCTTT

abundance: -
j_gene: TRBJ2-1
d_gene: TRBD2
v_gene: TRBV29-1
CDR3aa: CSAQSGTSSYNEQFF
CDR3nt: TGCAGCGCTCAATCCGGGACTAGTTCCTACAATGAGCAGTTCTTC

abundance: -
j_gene: TRBJ2-5
d_gene: TRBD2
v_gene: TRBV7-6
CDR3aa: CASSLVTSGGRVVETQYF
CDR3nt: TGTGCCAGCAGCTTAGTGACTAGCGGGGGGCGAGTCGTGGAGACCCAGTACTTC

abundance: -
j_gene: TRBJ2-3
d_gene: TRBD1
v_gene: TRBV24-1
CDR3aa: CATSEPGQGTDTQYF
CDR3nt: TGTGCCACCAGTGAGCCGGGACAGGGCACAGATACGCAGTATTTT

abundance: -
j_gene: TRBJ2-3
d_gene: TRBD2
v_gene: TRBV5-4
CDR3aa: CASSFPSGETDTQYF
CDR3nt: TGTGCCAGCAGCTTTCCTAGCGGAGAAACAGATACGCAGTATTTT

abundance: -
j_gene: TRBJ2-5
d_gene: -
v_gene: TRBV29-1
CDR3aa: CSVQRGSVQETQYF
CDR3nt: TGCAGCGTCCAAAGAGGGTCAGTTCAAGAGACCCAGTACTTC

abundance: many
j_gene: TRBJ2-7
d_gene: TRBD1
v_gene: TRBV10-3
CDR3aa: CAISGTQGEGEQYF
CDR3nt: TGTGCCATCAGTGGTACTCAGGGGGAAGGCGAGCAGTACTTC

abundance: -
j_gene: TRBJ1-2
d_gene: -
v_gene: TRBV7-2
CDR3aa: CASSPIQTGLYGYTF
CDR3nt: TGTGCCAGCAGCCCTATTCAGACAGGCCTTTATGGCTACACCTTC

abundance: -
j_gene: TRBJ2-3
d_gene: TRBD2
v_gene: TRBV7-9
CDR3aa: CASSPLGTSQYF
CDR3nt: TGTGCCAGCAGCCCTCTGGGGACTAGTCAGTATTTT

abundance: -
j_gene: TRBJ1-2
d_gene: -
v_gene: TRBV19
CDR3aa: CASSTGNNYGYTF
CDR3nt: TGTGCCAGTAGCACAGGGAATAACTATGGCTACACCTTC

abundance: once
j_gene: TRBJ1-2
d_gene: TRBD1
v_gene: TRBV5-1
CDR3aa: CASSLVQGDEGYTF
CDR3nt: TGCGCCAGCAGCTTGGTGCAGGGGGACGAGGGCTACACCTTC

abundance: once
j_gene: TRBJ2-5
d_gene: -
v_gene: TRBV7-6
CDR3aa: CASSPGGTQYF
CDR3nt: TGTGCCAGCAGCCCCGGCGGGACCCAGTACTTC

abundance: -
j_gene: TRBJ1-2
d_gene: -
v_gene: TRBV5-6
CDR3aa: CASSLDPGLGGYTF
CDR3nt: TGTGCCAGCAGCTTGGATCCAGGGTTGGGTGGCTACACCTTC

abundance: -
j_gene: TRBJ1-3
d_gene: TRBD1
v_gene: TRBV5-1
CDR3aa: CASSGETGSGNTIYF
CDR3nt: TGCGCCAGCAGCGGAGAGACAGGGTCTGGAAACACCATATATTTT

abundance: -
j_gene: TRBJ2-3
d_gene: TRBD2
v_gene: TRBV6-5
CDR3aa: CASSYEETSRTTQYF
CDR3nt: TGTGCCAGCAGTTATGAGGAGACTAGCCGAACTACGCAGTATTTT

abundance: once
j_gene: TRBJ1-5
d_gene: -
v_gene: TRBV5-8
CDR3aa: CASSFGGRAQPQHF
CDR3nt: TGTGCCAGCAGCTTCGGGGGGCGGGCTCAGCCCCAGCATTTT

abundance: -
j_gene: TRBJ1-1
d_gene: TRBD1
v_gene: TRBV7-8
CDR3aa: CASSLGLRDRGFFDTEAFF
CDR3nt: TGTGCCAGCAGCTTAGGTCTCCGGGACAGGGGGTTCTTCGACACTGAAGCTTTCTTT

abundance: -
j_gene: TRBJ1-4
d_gene: -
v_gene: TRBV5-8
CDR3aa: CASSFPGAGNEKLFF
CDR3nt: TGTGCCAGCAGCTTTCCAGGGGCGGGTAATGAAAAACTGTTTTTT

abundance: -
j_gene: TRBJ2-5
d_gene: TRBD2
v_gene: TRBV5-6
CDR3aa: CASSLRRTSLKETQYF
CDR3nt: TGTGCCAGCAGCCTTCGAAGGACTAGCCTCAAAGAGACCCAGTACTTC

abundance: -
j_gene: TRBJ1-6
d_gene: -
v_gene: TRBV7-2
CDR3aa: CASSLKEARAPLHF
CDR3nt: TGTGCCAGCAGCTTAAAAGAGGCGAGGGCACCCCTCCACTTT